Each of the 10 T cell receptor beta chains below was sequenced from the same sample in a study of CD8 T cells in ankylosing spondylitis. Each CDR3 protein gets one entry after TCRdb re-called the 5' RACE reads with MiXCR. The sample has 190,000 or so distinct CDR3 sequences, around 13% seen once. Sequenced input: blood, either unsorted or a sorted T cell fraction (not recorded which). The source of these receptors is a male donor with ankylosing spondylitis or in good health (not recorded which).

This clonotype has only a few counts. The chain uses TRBV27 and TRBJ1-1; D is undetermined. The CDR3 is 13 amino acids. The germline gives CDR1 MNHEY, CDR2 SMNVEV (reference sequence). The V end lost 3 bases, the J end lost 6 bases, and 11 bases lay between the germline ends. CDR3 coding DNA: TGTGCCAGCAGTTTCCATGGCAGTCCTGAAGCTTTCTTT. It yields the protein CASSFHGSPEAFF.

The chain recombines TRBV5-5 with TRBJ2-3; 11 nucleotides agree with TRBD2. Per germline, CDR1 SGHKS and CDR2 YYEKEE (reference sequence). This CDR3 comprises 16 residues. With 0 bases clipped from V and 1 base from J, the junction kept 1 base outside the gene matches. The CDR3 DNA follows: TGTGCCAGCAGCTTGGGTAGCGGGGGGGGCACAGATACGCAGTATTTT. Its protein is CASSLGSGGGTDTQYF.

This clonotype was detected only a few times. The chain combines TRBV7-6 with TRBJ2-2; 9 nucleotides line up with TRBD2. Trimming cost V 5 bases and J 4 bases; bases outside gene matches: 5. This CDR3 is 15 amino acids long. The V gene's germline CDR1 is SGHVS and CDR2 FNYEAQ. Written as DNA, the CDR3 is TGTGCCAGCAGCGATCTAGCGGGAACCACCGGGGAGCTGTTTTTT. Its protein product is CASSDLAGTTGELFF.

This clonotype was observed a handful of times. V and J are TRBV20-1 and TRBJ2-5, with TRBD2 identical over 9 bases. Looked up from germline, CDR1 is DFQATT and CDR2 is SNEGSKA (reference sequence). CDR3 length: 15 amino acids. J gave up 5 bases and V 0 bases, and 7 bases lay outside the gene matches. The CDR3 sequence is CSARDSGGSLETQYF. The DNA of the CDR3 is TGCAGTGCTAGAGATAGCGGGGGAAGCCTGGAGACCCAGTACTTC.

The chain joins TRBV20-1 to TRBJ2-7; weak D call: TRBD2 (6 bases). The V and J ends lost 3 bases and 6 bases respectively, with 15 bases between them. This CDR3 region has 13 residues. Germline V gene data show CDR1 as DFQATT and CDR2 as SNEGSKA (reference sequence). In DNA form, the CDR3 reads TGCAGTGCTAGCGGGGGAGCCGCTACCGAGCAGTACTTC. Translated: CSASGGAATEQYF.

The rearrangement uses TRBV27 and TRBJ1-1; maybe TRBD1 (5 bases). Trimming removed 3 bases at V and 4 bases at J, with 18 bases between. In germline, CDR1 is MNHEY, CDR2 SMNVEV (reference sequence). CDR3 length: 16 amino acids. In nucleotides, the CDR3 is TGTGCCAGCAGTTTCCTTACTCCCCAGGGCCCCACTGAAGCTTTCTTT. Amino acid sequence: CASSFLTPQGPTEAFF.

This clonotype was seen only a few times. The chain has TRBV5-6 and TRBJ2-1; the match to TRBD2 covers 12 bases. The V gene's germline CDR1 is SGHDT and CDR2 YYEEEE. This CDR3 comprises 16 residues. V shed 4 bases, J shed 4 bases, and the junction held 6 bases outside the gene matches. CDR3 sequence: CASSLPGLAGYNEQFF. In nucleotides, the CDR3 is TGTGCCAGCAGCCTACCTGGACTAGCGGGGTACAATGAGCAGTTCTTC.

The rearrangement uses TRBV10-3 and TRBJ1-1, with 8 bases fitting TRBD1. The junction had 18 bases not matched to a gene; V was cut back by 0 bases and J by 6 bases. The CDR3 totals 19 residues. CDR1 and CDR2 (germline): ENHRY, SYGVKD. CDR3 nucleotide sequence: TGTGCCATCAGTGAGTCATGGGGGCAGGGGGCGTCCGAAGCTCCTGAAGCTTTCTTT. Protein product: CAISESWGQGASEAPEAFF.

The chain links TRBV2 to TRBJ2-3; perhaps D is TRBD1 or TRBD2 (5 bases each). This CDR3 has 16 amino acids. Germline CDR1 is SNHLY and CDR2 is FYNNEI. Trimming removed 5 bases at V and 3 bases at J, with 18 bases between. CDR3 protein: CASSNHEGILTDTQYF. As DNA, the CDR3 is TGTGCCAGCAGTAATCACGAGGGGATATTAACAGATACGCAGTATTTT.

This clonotype was counted many times. This chain uses TRBV10-3 with TRBJ2-1; D is possibly TRBD1 or TRBD2 (6 bases each). V lost 2 bases to trimming and J lost 2 bases, with 10 bases between them. The CDR3 totals 15 residues. Germline V gene lookup returns CDR1 ENHRY and CDR2 SYGVKD. The CDR3 protein is CAISEKGEAYNEQFF. The CDR3 nucleotides are TGTGCCATCAGTGAGAAGGGGGAGGCCTACAATGAGCAGTTCTTC.